The next 25 T cell receptor beta chains were all read from a single sample in a study of T cell responses to AZD1222 COVID-19 vaccine. The data were produced by immunoSEQ multiplex PCR, yet TCRdb's version contains in-frame clones alone and is incomplete. The sample holds 95,000 to 150,000 clones, around 92% seen once. The sample was peripheral blood, taken on day 0 of AZD1222 vaccination. The receptor set was obtained from an adult in good health.

The CDR3: CASSIHTGNNSPLHF. CDR3 nucleotides: TGTGCCAGTAGTATACACACAGGGAATAATTCACCCCTCCACTTT. V is TRBV19 and J is TRBJ1-6; D is possibly TRBD1 (6 bases). The CDR3 is 15 residues long. The germline V gene has CDR1 LNHDA and CDR2 SQIVND (reference sequence). V was trimmed by 2 bases and J by 5 bases, leaving 10 bases between them.

V and J are TRBV7-2 and TRBJ2-3, with TRBD2 matching over 7 bases. There are 16 residues in the CDR3. V lost 5 bases, J lost 2 bases, and 10 bases stayed unmatched. In germline, CDR1 is SGHTA, CDR2 FQGNSA. The CDR3 sequence: CASSIRDYLSTDTQYF. The CDR3 region has the DNA TGTGCCAGCAGCATCCGGGACTACCTCTCCACAGATACGCAGTATTTT.

This chain's CDR3 is CAWSVSDEQYF. The CDR3 DNA reads TGTGCCTGGAGTGTATCTGATGAGCAGTACTTC. The chain carries TRBV30 and TRBJ2-7; no clear D. Germline V gene sequence: CDR1 GTSNPN, CDR2 SVGIG (reference sequence). V was shortened by 0 bases and J by 7 bases, with 7 bases between the two germline ends. This CDR3 is 11 amino acids long.

CDR3 coding DNA: TGTGCCAGCTCACAACGTTCAAGGGACCAAGAGACCCAGTACTTC. Amino acids: CASSQRSRDQETQYF. The chain links TRBV18 to TRBJ2-5; D remains ambiguous. Germline loops: CDR1 KGHSH, CDR2 LQKENI. The CDR3 length is 15 residues. V was pared by 4 bases and J by 0 bases, with 12 bases between.

This clone was seen once. CDR3 DNA: TGTGCCAGTGCGTCAGGGCTAGGGCTCCCACCCCTCCACTTT. Protein sequence: CASASGLGLPPLHF. The chain links TRBV19 to TRBJ1-6, with TRBD1 as a possible D gene (5 bases). V was cut by 8 bases and J by 11 bases, with 19 bases left in between. Germline V gene data show CDR1 as LNHDA and CDR2 as SQIVND (reference sequence). The CDR3 runs to 14 residues.

The V call is TRBV9, the J call TRBJ1-6, with 7 bases aligning to TRBD1. Germline-derived CDR1 and CDR2 are SGDLS and YYNGEE. V trimming: 4 bases; J trimming: 8 bases; junction bases outside the gene matches: 6. The CDR3 runs 14 residues. CDR3 residues: CASSLGQGDSPLHF. In DNA, the CDR3 is TGTGCCAGCAGCCTGGGGCAGGGGGATTCACCCCTCCACTTT.

The chain is built from TRBV3-1 (or the pseudogene TRBV3-2) and TRBJ1-1; D is uncertain. The CDR3 spans 19 residues. The V gene's germline CDR1 is LGHDT and CDR2 YNNKEL (reference sequence). V was shortened by 0 bases and J by 1 base, with 21 bases between the two germline ends. CDR3 sequence: CASSQESSTGIVGNTEAFF. The DNA for the CDR3 is TGTGCCAGCAGCCAAGAGTCCAGTACCGGGATTGTAGGGAACACTGAAGCTTTCTTT.

V and J are TRBV6-5 and TRBJ1-1, with D maybe TRBD1 (5 bases). Germline CDR1 MNHEY, CDR2 SVGAGI. V lost 6 bases, J lost 1 base, and 12 bases lay in between. The CDR3 sequence is 14 residues long. CDR3 loop: CASRAGTENTEAFF. The CDR3 nucleotides are TGTGCCAGCAGGGCCGGGACCGAGAACACTGAAGCTTTCTTT.

This chain connects TRBV9 to TRBJ2-5; D might be TRBD1 or TRBD2, each matching 5 bases. Trimming removed 0 bases at V and 3 bases at J, with 15 bases between. CDR3 length: 16 amino acids. The germline CDR1 and CDR2 sequences are SGDLS and YYNGEE. The CDR3 here is CASSVESFGAKETQYF. DNA for the CDR3: TGTGCCAGCAGCGTAGAGTCGTTCGGGGCAAAAGAGACCCAGTACTTC.

This chain joins TRBV30 and TRBJ1-5, with 8 nucleotides matching TRBD1. This CDR3 comprises 12 residues. CDR1 GTSNPN and CDR2 SVGIG come from the germline V gene (reference sequence). V shed 6 bases, J shed 6 bases, and the junction held 4 bases outside the gene matches. CDR3 amino acids: CACQTGAQPQHF. The DNA for the CDR3 is TGTGCCTGCCAGACAGGGGCTCAGCCCCAGCATTTT.

J is TRBJ2-3 and V is TRBV27; D call uncertain. This CDR3 has 14 residues. Germline V gives CDR1 MNHEY, CDR2 SMNVEV (reference sequence). The V end lost 0 bases, the J end lost 0 bases, and 4 bases lay between the germline ends. The CDR3 loop reads CASSLSWSTDTQYF. DNA for the CDR3: TGTGCCAGCAGTTTATCTTGGAGCACAGATACGCAGTATTTT.

The J gene is TRBJ1-5, the V gene TRBV18; D is possibly TRBD1 (6 bases). The germline CDR1 and CDR2 sequences are KGHSH and LQKENI. The CDR3 is 16 amino acids. V shed 0 bases and J shed 6 bases, with 15 bases lying between them. CDR3 bases: TGTGCCAGCTCACCACCTCTACAGGGCGGCGGTCAGCCCCAGCATTTT. It translates to CASSPPLQGGGQPQHF.

The table lists this clone with a few counts. V is TRBV10-3 and J is TRBJ2-2, with D perhaps matching TRBD1 (5 bases). This CDR3 spans 14 amino acids. CDR1 is ENHRY, CDR2 SYGVKD, per germline. V lost 6 bases and J 5 bases, leaving 13 bases between the germline ends. This chain's CDR3 is CAIRGLGDTGELFF. The CDR3 DNA reads as TGTGCCATCAGGGGTTTAGGGGATACCGGGGAGCTGTTTTTT.

The J gene is TRBJ2-1, the V gene TRBV5-1; no definite D call. CDR1 and CDR2 from the germline V gene are SGHRS and YFSETQ. V lost 0 bases and J 0 bases, leaving 10 bases between the germline ends. The CDR3 runs 16 residues. The CDR3 reads CASSLVRYSSYNEQFF. The CDR3 DNA sequence: TGCGCCAGCAGCTTGGTTAGGTATAGCTCCTACAATGAGCAGTTCTTC.

This rearrangement joins TRBV19 to TRBJ1-2, with no clear D. The germline gives CDR1 LNHDA, CDR2 SQIVND (reference sequence). The CDR3 is made up of 15 amino acids. V lost 8 bases to trimming and J lost 2 bases, with 18 bases between them. CDR3 coding DNA: TGTGCCAGTCGACCCGGGGTGCGCGCAAACTATGGCTACACCTTC. This sequence encodes CASRPGVRANYGYTF.

This clone was recorded only once. As DNA, the CDR3 is TGTGCCAGCAGTGAAAGGGGACAGGGGAACTATGGCTACACCTTC. Protein: CASSERGQGNYGYTF. This chain connects TRBV2 to TRBJ1-2; TRBD1 agrees at 10 bases. This CDR3 has 15 residues. The V gene's germline CDR1 is SNHLY and CDR2 FYNNEI. Trimming removed 2 bases from V and 2 bases from J; junction bases left unmatched: 2.

In its sample, this clone was seen a few times. The CDR3 is CASSPTVSTEAFF. The CDR3 DNA sequence: TGTGCCAGCAGCCCCACAGTGTCCACTGAAGCTTTCTTT. V usage is TRBV6-4 and J usage is TRBJ1-1; no definite D call. The germline CDR1 and CDR2 sequences are MRHNA and SNTAGT. The ends were cut back, 6 bases at V and 4 bases at J, with 12 bases in the middle. The CDR3 runs 13 residues.

The V call is TRBV7-8, the J call TRBJ1-5; TRBD1 aligns across 7 bases. Per the germline V gene, CDR1 is SGHVS and CDR2 is FQNEAQ. J gave up 4 bases and V 1 base, and 7 bases lay outside the gene matches. The CDR3 totals 16 residues. CDR3 in DNA: TGTGCCAGCAGCTTAGGGGGAGGGGGCGAGAATCAGCCCCAGCATTTT. Protein: CASSLGGGGENQPQHF.

This rearrangement joins TRBV2 to TRBJ2-7; 8 bases map to TRBD1. CDR3 length: 15 amino acids. Germline loops: CDR1 SNHLY, CDR2 FYNNEI. Losses at the gene ends were 2 bases for V and 4 bases for J; bases not matched to a gene: 7. CDR3 DNA sequence: TGTGCCAGCAGTGAATCGGGACAGGTTATGTACGAGCAGTACTTC. Its translation is CASSESGQVMYEQYF. Full variable domain (missing parts from reference TRBV2 and TRBJ2-7): EPEVTQTPSHQVTQMGQEVILRCVPISNHLYFYWYRQILGQKVEFLVSFYNNEISEKSEIFDDQFSVERPDGSNFTLKIRSTKLEDSAMYFCASSESGQVMYEQYFGPGTRLTVT.

CDR3 loop: CASSPSGGDQPQHF. Here the CDR3 DNA reads TGTGCCAGCAGCCCATCAGGGGGCGATCAGCCCCAGCATTTT. The chain has TRBV2 and TRBJ1-5; 8 bases align to TRBD1. CDR1 SNHLY and CDR2 FYNNEI come from the germline V gene. J gave up 5 bases and V 6 bases, and 6 bases lay outside the gene matches. The length of the CDR3 is 14 residues.

This clone was observed a single time. The chain recombines TRBV5-8 with TRBJ1-3, with TRBD1 as a possible D gene (5 bases). V was shortened by 0 bases and J by 0 bases, with 10 bases between the two germline ends. Germline CDR1 SGHTS, CDR2 YDEGEE. The CDR3 totals 16 residues. The CDR3, as DNA: TGTGCCAGCAGCTTGGTCGGGGGATACTCTGGAAACACCATATATTTT. Translated: CASSLVGGYSGNTIYF.

This rearrangement joins TRBV5-4 to TRBJ2-2; D ambiguous. The CDR3 sequence is 13 residues long. The V end was cut by 9 bases, the J end by 5 bases, with 14 bases between. The germline gives CDR1 SGHNT, CDR2 YYREEE (reference sequence). This chain's CDR3 is CAKSLGTTGELFF. For the CDR3, the DNA is TGTGCCAAGAGTTTAGGCACGACCGGGGAGCTGTTTTTT.

This chain connects TRBV7-9 to TRBJ1-2; D is undetermined. CDR3 length: 14 residues. V dropped 5 bases and J dropped 6 bases, with 16 bases sitting between them. Germline loops: CDR1 SEHNR, CDR2 FQNEAQ (reference sequence). As DNA, the CDR3 is TGTGCCAGCAGCCGGGCAGCAGGAACCCATGGCTACACCTTC. Translation: CASSRAAGTHGYTF.

The V gene is TRBV30, the J gene TRBJ1-2; D not resolved. Germline assignment: CDR1 GTSNPN and CDR2 SVGIG (reference sequence). The CDR3 is 13 residues long. Trimming shortened V by 3 bases and J by 6 bases, and 14 bases separated the two germline ends. In DNA, the CDR3 is TGTGCCTGGAGCCTAGAGGGATGGGATGGCTACACCTTC. Translating gives CAWSLEGWDGYTF.

This rearrangement joins TRBV30 to TRBJ1-1; the D gene is possibly TRBD1 (5 bases). The CDR3 spans 11 residues. V was pared by 5 bases and J by 7 bases, with 11 bases between. The germline V gene encodes CDR1 GTSNPN and CDR2 SVGIG (reference sequence). CDR3 protein: CAWAGAGEAFF. DNA of the CDR3: TGTGCCTGGGCCGGGGCAGGTGAAGCTTTCTTT. The complete variable domain, with remaining parts taken from reference TRBV30 and TRBJ1-1, reads SQTIHQWPATLVQPVGSPLSLECTVEGTSNPNLYWYRQAAGRGLQLLFYSVGIGQISSEVPQNLSASRPQDRQFILSSKKLLLSDSGFYLCAWAGAGEAFFGQGTRLTVV.